Presented here are 24 T cell receptor beta chains from one specimen sequenced in a study of vaccination and CD4 T cells after COVID-19. The treatment is: approximately nine-day PBMC culture with coronavirus spike peptide pools or control peptides (ViraFEST assay). The Oncomine TCR Beta short-read assay was applied to DNA of cultured CD4+ T cells. TCRdb independently ran MiXCR on the PCR reads; one entry per CDR3 protein. The sample comprises over 8,000 distinct CDR3 sequences, approximately 59% of which are singletons, and around 15% rests with the top ten. These receptors lack a known antigen. The sample comprised CD4+ T cells from blood, cultured in vitro. The receptors shown here come from a human donor who had recovered from COVID-19.

A single count supports this clonotype. This chain connects TRBV4-3 to TRBJ1-1; unclear D gene. V was cut by 0 bases and J by 4 bases, with 6 bases left in between. The CDR3 has 13 amino acids. Germline V gives CDR1 LGHNA, CDR2 YSLEER. The CDR3 DNA follows: TGCGCCAGCAGCCAAGAGCCCTCCACTGAAGCTTTCTTT. Residues: CASSQEPSTEAFF.

The chain joins TRBV12-3 or TRBV12-4 to TRBJ1-5, with a weak D call TRBD1 (5 bases). The CDR3 covers 14 residues. Trimming pared 4 bases from V and 2 bases from J, leaving 9 bases between. CDR3 bases: TGTGCCAGCAGTTGGCAGGGCGGCAATCAGCCCCAGCATTTT. Translation: CASSWQGGNQPQHF.

V gene TRBV11-2 combines with J gene TRBJ2-5; 13 bases align to TRBD2. Germline V gene data show CDR1 as SGHAT and CDR2 as FQNNGV. This CDR3 comprises 20 residues. The V and J ends lost 4 bases and 3 bases, in that order; junction bases with no gene match: 17. The CDR3: CASSYEDASMTSGRKETQYF. CDR3 nucleotide sequence: TGTGCCAGCAGCTACGAGGACGCTTCTATGACTAGCGGGAGGAAAGAGACCCAGTACTTC.

V is TRBV20-1 and J is TRBJ1-1; D is unresolved. Germline-derived CDR1 and CDR2 are DFQATT and SNEGSKA (reference sequence). V was trimmed by 0 bases and J by 8 bases, leaving 7 bases between them. The CDR3 has 11 amino acids. The CDR3 DNA reads TGCAGTGCTAGAGATGCGAGAGAAGCTTTCTTT. The encoded protein is CSARDAREAFF.

This clonotype was seen only once. CDR3 region: CASSPQGTHTYGYTF. The CDR3 DNA follows: TGTGCCAGCAGCCCACAGGGTACCCACACCTATGGCTACACCTTC. The chain recombines TRBV7-2 with TRBJ1-2, with D perhaps matching TRBD1 (6 bases). Trimming took off 5 bases at V and 4 bases at J, with 17 bases between the two ends. Per germline, CDR1 SGHTA and CDR2 FQGNSA. The CDR3 loop spans 15 amino acids.

The J gene is TRBJ2-5, the V gene TRBV7-2; TRBD2 matches at 14 bases. Germline CDR1 SGHTA, CDR2 FQGNSA. V was clipped by 3 bases and J by 2 bases; unmatched bases: 11. The CDR3 spans 19 residues. The CDR3 spells CASSFVTSGGGRGQETQYF. The CDR3 nucleotides read TGTGCCAGCAGCTTCGTGACTAGCGGGGGGGGCCGGGGGCAAGAGACCCAGTACTTC.

The chain couples TRBV6-5 to TRBJ1-2; the D is unclear. V was pared by 0 bases and J by 0 bases, with 8 bases between. This CDR3 has 15 amino acids. The V gene's germline CDR1 is MNHEY and CDR2 SVGAGI. CDR3 coding DNA: TGTGCCAGCAGTTACTCGGCTCTTACTAACTATGGCTACACCTTC. Its translation is CASSYSALTNYGYTF.

The chain carries TRBV10-3 and TRBJ2-5, with D unresolved. The CDR3 spans 15 residues. V lost 0 bases, J lost 6 bases, and 14 bases lay in between. Germline values: CDR1 ENHRY, CDR2 SYGVKD. The CDR3 sequence is CAISESSPPDQTQYF. The CDR3 DNA follows: TGTGCCATCAGTGAGTCGAGCCCACCAGACCAGACCCAGTACTTC.

The V gene is TRBV19, the J gene TRBJ1-3; D remains unclear. Germline V gives CDR1 LNHDA, CDR2 SQIVND (reference sequence). This CDR3 spans 12 amino acids. With 8 bases removed from V and 0 bases from J, the gap between germline ends came to 5 bases. CDR3 nucleotides: TGTGCCAGTGACAACTCTGGAAACACCATATATTTT. Amino acid sequence: CASDNSGNTIYF. The full variable domain, with the rest looked up from reference TRBV19 and TRBJ1-3, is DGGITQSPKYLFRKEGQNVTLSCEQNLNHDAMYWYRQDPGQGLRLIYYSQIVNDFQKGDIAEGYSVSREKKESFPLTVTSAQKNPTAFYLCASDNSGNTIYFGEGSWLTVV.

This chain uses TRBV7-2 with TRBJ1-1; D gene unclear. Between the trimmed V and J ends, which lost 5 bases and 2 bases, there was a span of 6 bases. The CDR3 extends over 12 amino acids. Per germline, CDR1 SGHTA and CDR2 FQGNSA. The CDR3 coding sequence is TGTGCCAGCAGCCACAGAAACACTGAAGCTTTCTTT. It yields the protein CASSHRNTEAFF.

This clonotype was seen once. CDR3 bases: TGTGCCAGCGGCTCCGGACAGGGGAGCAATCAGCCCCAGCATTTT. As protein: CASGSGQGSNQPQHF. The chain links TRBV6-1 to TRBJ1-5; 9 positions agree with TRBD1. Per the germline V gene, CDR1 is MNHNS and CDR2 is SASEGT. V lost 8 bases, J lost 1 base, and 6 bases stayed unmatched. This CDR3 is 15 amino acids long.

V is TRBV10-3 and J is TRBJ1-2; no reliable D call. The CDR3 extends over 13 amino acids. The germline CDR1 and CDR2 sequences are ENHRY and SYGVKD. V lost 7 bases and J lost 4, with 13 bases in between. CDR3 DNA sequence: TGTGCCATCACGGCCGCCGGACCCTATGGCTACACCTTC. It codes for CAITAAGPYGYTF.

The rearrangement joins TRBV10-3 to TRBJ2-5, with TRBD2 identical over 8 bases. With 7 bases clipped from V and 0 bases from J, the junction kept 10 bases outside the gene matches. This CDR3 has 16 residues. Germline-derived CDR1 and CDR2 are ENHRY and SYGVKD. The CDR3 nucleotides are TGTGCCATCAAGGCTTCTAGCGGGTTGAACCAAGAGACCCAGTACTTC. It encodes CAIKASSGLNQETQYF.

The CDR3 region has the DNA TGTGCCAGCAGTTATAATTGGGGACAGGGCTCCGGGGAGCTGTTTTTT. Its translation is CASSYNWGQGSGELFF. The chain joins TRBV6-5 to TRBJ2-2; 9 bases are shared with TRBD1. From germline, CDR1 is MNHEY and CDR2 SVGAGI. This CDR3 spans 16 amino acids. Trimming took 3 bases from V and 6 from J; bases not matched to a gene: 8.

This clonotype appeared once. V gene TRBV5-4 combines with J gene TRBJ2-3; 7 bases match TRBD2. Germline CDR1 SGHNT, CDR2 YYREEE (reference sequence). V lost 3 bases to trimming and J lost 6 bases; unmatched junction nucleotides: 1. The CDR3 totals 12 residues. Written as DNA, the CDR3 is TGTGCCAGCAGCTCGACTAGCGATACGCAGTATTTT. This translates into CASSSTSDTQYF.

The gene calls are TRBV20-1 and TRBJ1-5; the match to TRBD1 covers 7 bases. Germline CDR1 and CDR2: DFQATT and SNEGSKA (reference sequence). The CDR3 loop spans 16 amino acids. V lost 3 bases and J lost 3; bases outside the gene matches: 11. Written as DNA, the CDR3 is TGCAGTGCTAGGGGCCCGGCAGGGGGAATCAATCAGCCCCAGCATTTT. Protein: CSARGPAGGINQPQHF.

The V call is TRBV18, the J call TRBJ2-2; the D is unclear. CDR1 is KGHSH, CDR2 LQKENI, per germline. The V end lost 1 base, the J end lost 1 base, and 7 bases lay between the germline ends. This CDR3 is 15 amino acids long. The DNA of the CDR3 is TGTGCCAGCTCACCACTCGGGCAGAACACCGGGGAGCTGTTTTTT. Its translation is CASSPLGQNTGELFF.

The gene calls are TRBV12-3 or TRBV12-4 and TRBJ1-3, with a tentative D call TRBD1 (5 bases). This CDR3 region has 12 residues. Deletions cut 5 bases from V and 10 bases from J, with 12 bases between. The CDR3 DNA follows: TGTGCCAGCAGTCTACGGGGGAGGACCATATATTTT. This encodes CASSLRGRTIYF.

This chain uses TRBV20-1 with TRBJ2-3; TRBD2 agrees at 7 bases. The CDR3 contains 12 residues. V was pared by 7 bases and J by 1 base, with 2 bases of the junction left unmatched. Germline CDR1 reads DFQATT; CDR2 reads SNEGSKA (reference sequence). The CDR3 loop reads CSGDYRTDTQYF. CDR3 coding DNA: TGCAGTGGGGACTACCGCACAGATACGCAGTATTTT.

There are a few counts of this clonotype. J is TRBJ2-7 and V is TRBV21-1; the listed D gene, TRBD1, was not tested against the DNA. TRBV21-1 has pseudogene status. The CDR3 runs 16 residues. The CDR3 reads CASSKGGDRERYEQYF. The CDR3 bases are TGTGCCAGCAGCAAAGGAGGGGACAGGGAACGCTACGAGCAGTACTTC.

The V gene is TRBV2, the J gene TRBJ1-1; no definite D call. Trimming removed 10 bases at V and 1 base at J, with 13 bases between. The germline gives CDR1 SNHLY, CDR2 FYNNEI. The CDR3 totals 13 residues. CDR3 in amino acids: CATNDVENTEAFF. Here the CDR3 DNA reads TGTGCCACCAATGATGTGGAGAACACTGAAGCTTTCTTT.

The V and J genes are TRBV7-8 and TRBJ2-7, with 9 positions matching TRBD1. Unmatched junction bases numbered 10, after V lost 5 bases and J lost 5 bases. The CDR3 consists of 15 residues. CDR1 and CDR2 (germline): SGHVS, FQNEAQ. The CDR3 region is CASSPPGQGLHEQYF. Written as DNA, the CDR3 is TGTGCCAGCAGCCCACCGGGACAGGGTTTACACGAGCAGTACTTC. The whole variable domain, filled in from reference TRBV7-8 and TRBJ2-7, reads GAGVSQSPRYKVAKRGQDVALRCDPISGHVSLFWYQQALGQGPEFLTYFQNEAQLDKSGLPSDRFFAERPEGSVSTLKIQRTQQEDSAVYLCASSPPGQGLHEQYFGPGTRLTVT.

The rearrangement joins TRBV6-5 to TRBJ1-1; D not certain. V was trimmed by 3 bases and J by 5 bases, leaving 4 bases between them. CDR3 length: 11 residues. The germline V gene has CDR1 MNHEY and CDR2 SVGAGI. The CDR3: CASSYGTEAFF. CDR3 sequence (DNA): TGTGCCAGCAGTTATGGGACTGAAGCTTTCTTT.

In DNA, the CDR3 is TGTGCCAGTAGTAGCGGTGGAGGCAATCAGCCCCAGCATTTT. Residues: CASSSGGGNQPQHF. The chain combines TRBV19 with TRBJ1-5, with D uncertain. This CDR3 has 14 residues. CDR1 is LNHDA and CDR2 is SQIVND in the germline V gene (reference sequence). V was cut by 4 bases and J by 2 bases, with 9 bases left in between. Filled out from reference TRBV19 and TRBJ1-5, the complete variable domain reads DGGITQSPKYLFRKEGQNVTLSCEQNLNHDAMYWYRQDPGQGLRLIYYSQIVNDFQKGDIAEGYSVSREKKESFPLTVTSAQKNPTAFYLCASSSGGGNQPQHFGDGTRLSIL.